Presented here are 17 T cell receptor beta chains from one specimen sequenced in a study of T cell responses to AZD1222 COVID-19 vaccine. Assay used: immunoSEQ multiplex PCR; TCRdb lists only in-frame clones, some missing. The table shows 75,000 to 95,000 clones, with 92% occurring only once. This specimen was peripheral blood, taken on day 0 of MenACWY control vaccination. Receptor source: an adult in good health.

Worth noting for this clone: One junction end disagrees with the germline gene, perhaps due to a read error. V usage is TRBV20-1 and J usage is TRBJ2-3, with 7 positions matching TRBD1. The CDR3 contains 11 residues. Germline CDR1 and CDR2: DFQATT and SNEGSKA (reference sequence). CDR3 loop: CSATGTETQYF. Written as DNA, the CDR3 is TGCAGTGCCACTGGGACAGAAACGCAGTATTTT.

This clone was picked up one time. The V and J genes are TRBV27 and TRBJ2-3; tentatively, D is TRBD1 (5 bases). The V gene's germline CDR1 is MNHEY and CDR2 SMNVEV (reference sequence). The CDR3 has 14 residues. V lost 6 bases and J lost 5, with 15 bases in between. The CDR3 coding sequence is TGTGCCAGCAGAGACGCAGGGCTTGTAGATACGCAGTATTTT. It specifies CASRDAGLVDTQYF.

This clone was counted between two and nine times. The chain combines TRBV3-1 (or the pseudogene TRBV3-2) with TRBJ2-7, with 14 bases fitting TRBD2. There are 15 residues in the CDR3. Germline CDR1 is LGHDT and CDR2 is YNNKEL (reference sequence). Unmatched junction bases numbered 7, after V lost 5 bases and J lost 7 bases. The CDR3: CASSGTSGGSGEQYF. CDR3 DNA sequence: TGTGCCAGCAGCGGGACTAGCGGGGGCTCGGGTGAGCAGTACTTC.

V is TRBV9 and J is TRBJ2-5; 9 bases map to TRBD2. Germline CDR1 and CDR2: SGDLS and YYNGEE. This CDR3 has 17 residues. With V trimmed by 2 bases and J by 2 bases, 10 bases remained unmatched. CDR3 amino acids: CASSVGAGGTVQETQYF. The CDR3 DNA reads TGTGCCAGCAGCGTCGGGGCGGGAGGGACCGTTCAAGAGACCCAGTACTTC.

V and J are TRBV7-9 and TRBJ2-3; D is possibly TRBD2 (6 bases). The germline V and J ends were trimmed by 2 bases and 0 bases, with 12 bases remaining between them. From germline, CDR1 is SEHNR and CDR2 FQNEAQ (reference sequence). The CDR3 extends over 16 amino acids. The CDR3 DNA follows: TGTGCCAGCAGCTTACGGGCGGGAATAAGCACAGATACGCAGTATTTT. Its translation is CASSLRAGISTDTQYF.

This sequence joins TRBV19 and TRBJ2-7; 14 bases are shared with TRBD2. Losses at the gene ends were 4 bases for V and 5 bases for J; bases not matched to a gene: 10. Germline V lookup: CDR1 LNHDA, CDR2 SQIVND (reference sequence). There are 17 residues in the CDR3. CDR3 loop: CASSKGLAGGKGHEQYF. CDR3 nucleotides: TGTGCCAGTAGTAAAGGACTAGCGGGGGGAAAGGGCCACGAGCAGTACTTC.

The gene calls are TRBV19 and TRBJ1-5, with D unclear. This CDR3 is built from 14 residues. The germline CDR1 and CDR2 sequences are LNHDA and SQIVND (reference sequence). Trimming pared 5 bases from V and 7 bases from J, leaving 15 bases between. DNA of the CDR3: TGTGCCAGTAGTGAAGACCCGACCTACCAGCCCCAGCATTTT. This codes for CASSEDPTYQPQHF.

The rearrangement links TRBV5-1 to TRBJ2-7, with 14 bases lining up with TRBD2. Germline values: CDR1 SGHRS, CDR2 YFSETQ. J lost 2 bases, V lost 0 bases, and 4 bases had no gene match. This CDR3 comprises 17 residues. The CDR3 DNA follows: TGCGCCAGCAGCTTGGGACTAGCGGGAGGGCCGCCCTACGAGCAGTACTTC. It specifies CASSLGLAGGPPYEQYF.

V gene TRBV5-1 combines with J gene TRBJ2-7, with 10 bases identical to TRBD2. V trimming: 0 bases; J trimming: 8 bases; junction bases outside the gene matches: 8. This CDR3 has 15 amino acids. Germline values: CDR1 SGHRS, CDR2 YFSETQ. The CDR3 spells CASSLVGTSGEKQYF. The CDR3 DNA reads as TGCGCCAGCAGCTTGGTGGGAACTAGCGGGGAGAAGCAGTACTTC.

The chain combines TRBV5-1 with TRBJ1-4; 11 nucleotides line up with TRBD1. Looked up from germline, CDR1 is SGHRS and CDR2 is YFSETQ. The CDR3 totals 14 residues. Germline trimming cut 4 bases from V and 14 bases from J; bases unmatched to any gene: 10. The CDR3 region is CASSLGTGGSWLFF. CDR3 nucleotide sequence: TGCGCCAGCAGCCTCGGGACAGGGGGTTCTTGGCTGTTTTTT.

Note on this clone: The same CDR3 can be traced to other DNA sequences in this sample. The chain is built from TRBV28 and TRBJ2-1; TRBD2 matches at 11 bases. Germline lookup yields CDR1 MDHEN and CDR2 SYDVKM. This CDR3 has 16 amino acids. Losses at the gene ends were 6 bases for V and 5 bases for J; bases not matched to a gene: 9. The chain's CDR3 is CASRTASGGPNNEQFF. For the CDR3, the DNA is TGTGCCAGCAGGACAGCTAGCGGGGGGCCCAACAATGAGCAGTTCTTC.

J is TRBJ2-7 and V is TRBV28; maybe TRBD2 (7 bases). The CDR3 is 13 amino acids. Trimming stripped 10 bases from V and 3 bases from J, with 16 bases between. Germline V lookup: CDR1 MDHEN, CDR2 SYDVKM. The DNA of the CDR3 is TGTGCCACCCGTAGGGGGGGGGTCTACGAGCAGTACTTC. The encoded protein is CATRRGGVYEQYF.

This clone appeared a single time. The chain carries TRBV5-6 and TRBJ1-2; 8 bases match TRBD1. Looked up from germline, CDR1 is SGHDT and CDR2 is YYEEEE. V lost 0 bases and J lost 7; bases outside the gene matches: 8. The CDR3 covers 15 residues. CDR3 protein: CASSLGRDRRGGYTF. For the CDR3, the DNA is TGTGCCAGCAGCTTGGGGCGGGACAGGCGAGGTGGCTACACCTTC.

In this sample, this clone turned up once. The rearrangement links TRBV6-2 or TRBV6-3 to TRBJ2-6; the D gene is possibly TRBD2 (6 bases). V was pared by 6 bases and J by 0 bases, with 15 bases between. The CDR3 extends over 17 amino acids. The V gene's germline CDR1 is MNHEY and CDR2 SVGEGT. The DNA for the CDR3 is TGTGCCAGCAGCCTAGGAGGGCTACCCTCTGGGGCCAACGTCCTGACTTTC. The encoded protein is CASSLGGLPSGANVLTF.

The gene calls are TRBV7-2 and TRBJ2-7; 9 bases are shared with TRBD2. Unmatched junction bases numbered 8, after V lost 3 bases and J lost 5 bases. This CDR3 has 15 residues. The germline V gene encodes CDR1 SGHTA and CDR2 FQGNSA. The CDR3 sequence is CASSLAGGLSHEQYF. CDR3 DNA sequence: TGTGCCAGCAGCTTGGCGGGAGGGCTATCCCACGAGCAGTACTTC.

V and J are TRBV4-1 and TRBJ2-3; D unclear. Germline CDR1 MGHRA, CDR2 YSYEKL. The CDR3 consists of 14 residues. The ends were cut back, 0 bases at V and 6 bases at J, with 10 bases in the middle. Here the CDR3 reads CASSQELPPDTQYF. CDR3 DNA sequence: TGCGCCAGCAGCCAAGAACTTCCCCCGGATACGCAGTATTTT.

The V and J genes are TRBV5-3 and TRBJ1-2; D unclear. TRBV5-3 is marked as an open reading frame, function uncertain. The CDR3 runs to 12 residues. Trimming cost V 2 bases and J 5 bases, with 7 bases left between them. The DNA for the CDR3 is TGTGCCAGAAGCTTTCCACCGTATGGCTACACCTTC. It encodes CARSFPPYGYTF.